The text below deals with one T cell receptor beta chain. Its specificity is unknown. The sample comes from a study of cytomegalovirus exposure and HLA in healthy donors. Findings and caveats of the study: Cytomegalovirus-associated status was assigned to approximately 160 TCR beta chains. Confirmation was obtained in vitro that three CMV-associated chains are specific for CMV antigens.

This PCR relied on a set of 60 Vbeta primers and 13 Jbeta primers. Measured with immunoSEQ multiplex PCR; TCRdb has only the in-frame clones, and not every one. The repertoire holds about 200,000 clones, with roughly four fifths as singletons. Every donor was a healthy person donating bone marrow. The TCR comes from a man aged 25 to 40 in good health and CMV-seronegative. The sample was PBMCs.

The DNA for the CDR3 is TGTGCCAGCAGCCAGGGAGGGACTTCTTACAATGAGCAGTTCTTC. It yields the protein CASSQGGTSYNEQFF. V usage is TRBV11-3 and J usage is TRBJ2-1, with 7 bases matching TRBD2. This CDR3 spans 15 amino acids. J lost 4 bases, V lost 5 bases, and 8 bases had no gene match. In germline, CDR1 is SGHNT, CDR2 YENEEA.